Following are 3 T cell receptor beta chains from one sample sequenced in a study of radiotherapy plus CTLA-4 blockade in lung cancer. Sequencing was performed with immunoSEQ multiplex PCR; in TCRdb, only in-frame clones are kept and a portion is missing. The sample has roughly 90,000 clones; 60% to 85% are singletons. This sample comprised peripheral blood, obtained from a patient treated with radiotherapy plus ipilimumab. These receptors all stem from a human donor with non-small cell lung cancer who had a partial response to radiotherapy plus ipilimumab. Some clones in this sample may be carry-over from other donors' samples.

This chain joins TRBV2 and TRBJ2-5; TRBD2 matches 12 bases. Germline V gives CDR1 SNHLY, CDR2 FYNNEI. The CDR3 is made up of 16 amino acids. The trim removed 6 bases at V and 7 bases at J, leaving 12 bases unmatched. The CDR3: CASRTASGGARVTQYF. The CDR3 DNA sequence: TGTGCCAGCAGGACCGCTAGCGGGGGGGCCAGAGTGACCCAGTACTTC.

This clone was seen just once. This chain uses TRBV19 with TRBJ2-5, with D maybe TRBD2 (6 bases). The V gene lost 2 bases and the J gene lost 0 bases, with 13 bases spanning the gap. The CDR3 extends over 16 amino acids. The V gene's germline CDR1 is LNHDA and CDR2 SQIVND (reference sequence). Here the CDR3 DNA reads TGTGCCAGTAGTATAAGGGCCGGGGGTTACCAAGAGACCCAGTACTTC. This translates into CASSIRAGGYQETQYF. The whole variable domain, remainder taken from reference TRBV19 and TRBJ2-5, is DGGITQSPKYLFRKEGQNVTLSCEQNLNHDAMYWYRQDPGQGLRLIYYSQIVNDFQKGDIAEGYSVSREKKESFPLTVTSAQKNPTAFYLCASSIRAGGYQETQYFGPGTRLLVL.

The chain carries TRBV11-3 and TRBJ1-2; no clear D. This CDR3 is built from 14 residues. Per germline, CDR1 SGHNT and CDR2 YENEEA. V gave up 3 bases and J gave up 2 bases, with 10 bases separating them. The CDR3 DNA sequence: TGTGCCAGCAGCTTCCGAGGCAGCAACTATGGCTACACCTTC. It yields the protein CASSFRGSNYGYTF.